The T cell receptor (beta chain) under discussion was sequenced for a study of identical twins. The donor group consisted entirely of healthy Caucasians. In the case of this clonotype: Its cognate antigen is unknown.

TCRdb re-called the 5' RACE reads through MiXCR, storing one row per CDR3 protein. Counted here are some 760,000 distinct CDR3 sequences, roughly 20% occurring once; the ten biggest clones make up around 13%. Study observations and caveats: A lower insertion count was a feature of abundant cord blood beta clonotypes, with no such feature in memory repertoires.

The same sample was also studied in work on T cells expressing NK-cell markers. That paper adds: An anti-gamma-delta TCR antibody confined sorting to alpha-beta TCR T cells across several of the experiments.

The clonotype was recovered from a woman between 18 and 29 years old in good health. Sequencing was performed on PBMCs.

Here the CDR3 DNA reads TGTGCCAGCAGCGTAGTAACAGGGATGGTCGGCTACACCTTC. Translation: CASSVVTGMVGYTF. V usage is TRBV9 and J usage is TRBJ1-2; a weak D match, TRBD1 (6 bases). In germline, CDR1 is SGDLS, CDR2 YYNGEE. Trimming left V 0 bases short and J 8 bases short, with 14 bases between. The CDR3 is 14 amino acids.